These 2 T cell receptor beta chains were sequenced from one sample in a study of T cells in women clearing cervical HPV infection. Here immunoSEQ multiplex PCR was the method, and the copy in TCRdb shows in-frame clones only, minus some. The sample yields some 46,000 clones, of which the top ten take up under 40%. The sample comprised blood buffy coat. These receptor sequences come from a woman between 18 and 70 years old with a cervical HPV16 infection that either progressed to CIN3+ or cleared (not recorded which).

A note on this clone: Sequencing ends 3 residues short of the CDR3 end; the germline J gene provides the rest. V gene TRBV30 combines with J gene TRBJ1-2, with D possibly being TRBD1 (5 bases). CDR1 GTSNPN and CDR2 SVGIG come from the germline V gene (reference sequence). This CDR3 is 12 amino acids long. Between the trimmed V and J ends, which lost 4 bases and 5 bases, there was a span of 11 bases. The CDR3: CAWNQGGYGYTF. The DNA read from the CDR3 is TGTGCCTGGAATCAGGGCGGATATGGC. Filled out from reference TRBV30 and TRBJ1-2, the complete variable domain reads SQTIHQWPATLVQPVGSPLSLECTVEGTSNPNLYWYRQAAGRGLQLLFYSVGIGQISSEVPQNLSASRPQDRQFILSSKKLLLSDSGFYLCAWNQGGYGYTFGSGTRLTVV.

As regards this clone: Sequencing ends 3 residues short of the CDR3 end; the germline J gene provides the rest. V and J are TRBV7-9 and TRBJ2-4; D is unresolved. V gave up 4 bases and J gave up 6 bases, with 7 bases separating them. CDR1 and CDR2 (germline): SEHNR, FQNEAQ (reference sequence). There are 12 residues in the CDR3. The sequenced CDR3 bases are TGTGCCAGCAGCTCCAACATAAACATT. This codes for CASSSNINI. In full, the CDR3 is CASSSNINIQYF.